This T cell receptor (beta chain) appears in the sequencing data of a study of T cell responses to AZD1222 COVID-19 vaccine. Data came from immunoSEQ multiplex PCR; TCRdb stores just in-frame clones and leaves some out. The repertoire holds 99,000 or so clones, over 75% seen once, with 18% in the top ten. V was trimmed by 2 bases and J by 4 bases, leaving 6 bases between them. The CDR3 loop spans 12 amino acids. The source was peripheral blood, collected on day 0 of AZD1222 vaccination. This receptor was taken from an adult in good health. The genes are TRBV12-3 or TRBV12-4 and TRBJ2-7, with unresolved D. CDR3 coding DNA: TGTGCCAGCAGTTTAATTAGGTACGAGCAGTACTTC. It specifies CASSLIRYEQYF.